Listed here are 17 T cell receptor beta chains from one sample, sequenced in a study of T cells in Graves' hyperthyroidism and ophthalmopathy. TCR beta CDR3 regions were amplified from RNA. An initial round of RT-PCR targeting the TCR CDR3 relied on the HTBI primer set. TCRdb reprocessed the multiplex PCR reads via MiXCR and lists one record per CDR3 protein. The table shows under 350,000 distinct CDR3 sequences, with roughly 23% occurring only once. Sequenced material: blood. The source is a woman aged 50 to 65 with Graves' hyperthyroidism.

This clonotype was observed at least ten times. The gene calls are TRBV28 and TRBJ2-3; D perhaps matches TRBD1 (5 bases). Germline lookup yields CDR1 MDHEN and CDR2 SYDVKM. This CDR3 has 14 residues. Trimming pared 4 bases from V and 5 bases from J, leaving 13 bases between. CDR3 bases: TGTGCCAGCAGTTCCCTCAAGGGGCTAGATACGCAGTATTTT. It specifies CASSSLKGLDTQYF.

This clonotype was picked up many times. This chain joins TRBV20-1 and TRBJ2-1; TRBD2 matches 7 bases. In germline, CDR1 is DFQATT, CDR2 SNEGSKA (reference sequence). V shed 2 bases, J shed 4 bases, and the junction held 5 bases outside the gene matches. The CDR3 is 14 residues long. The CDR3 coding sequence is TGCAGTGCTAGAAAAGCGGGACCGTACAATGAGCAGTTCTTC. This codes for CSARKAGPYNEQFF.

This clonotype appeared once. Written as DNA, the CDR3 is TGTGCCAGCACCCTAGATGCGAGGACAGGGTCTGGCTACACCTTC. Translated, it gives CASTLDARTGSGYTF. This chain connects TRBV5-6 to TRBJ1-2; 8 nucleotides line up with TRBD1. In germline, CDR1 is SGHDT, CDR2 YYEEEE. The CDR3 spans 15 residues. V dropped 6 bases and J dropped 7; count of bases not matched to a gene: 14.

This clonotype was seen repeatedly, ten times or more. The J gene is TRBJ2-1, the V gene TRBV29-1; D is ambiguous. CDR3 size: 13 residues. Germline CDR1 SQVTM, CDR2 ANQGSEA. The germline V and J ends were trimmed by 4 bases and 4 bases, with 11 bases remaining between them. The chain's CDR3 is CSVARRVYNEQFF. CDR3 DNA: TGCAGCGTTGCTAGGCGTGTGTACAATGAGCAGTTCTTC.

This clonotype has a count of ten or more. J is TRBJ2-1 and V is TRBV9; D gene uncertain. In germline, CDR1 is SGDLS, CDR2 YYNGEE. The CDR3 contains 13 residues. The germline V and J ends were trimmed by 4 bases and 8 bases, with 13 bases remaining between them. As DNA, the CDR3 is TGTGCCAGCAGCTCGCCCAATCTGGATGAGCAGTTCTTC. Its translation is CASSSPNLDEQFF.

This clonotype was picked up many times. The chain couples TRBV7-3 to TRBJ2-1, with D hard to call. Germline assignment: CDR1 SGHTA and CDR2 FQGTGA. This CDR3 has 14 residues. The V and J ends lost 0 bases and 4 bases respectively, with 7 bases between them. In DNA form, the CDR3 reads TGTGCCAGCAGCTTAACTGGGGAATACAATGAGCAGTTCTTC. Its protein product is CASSLTGEYNEQFF.

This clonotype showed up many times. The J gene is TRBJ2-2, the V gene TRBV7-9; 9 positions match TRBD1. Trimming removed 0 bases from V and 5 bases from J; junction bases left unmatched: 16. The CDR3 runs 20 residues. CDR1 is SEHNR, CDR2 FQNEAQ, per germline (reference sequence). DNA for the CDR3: TGTGCCAGCAGCTTAGCCCTCCGATTGACAGGGGGTGAAGTGACCGGGGAGCTGTTTTTT. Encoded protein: CASSLALRLTGGEVTGELFF.

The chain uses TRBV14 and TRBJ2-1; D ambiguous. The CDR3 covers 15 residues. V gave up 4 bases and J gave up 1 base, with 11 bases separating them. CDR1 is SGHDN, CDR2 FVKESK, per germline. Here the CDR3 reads CASSPIGSSYNEQFF. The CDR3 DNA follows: TGTGCCAGCAGCCCGATAGGTAGTTCCTACAATGAGCAGTTCTTC.

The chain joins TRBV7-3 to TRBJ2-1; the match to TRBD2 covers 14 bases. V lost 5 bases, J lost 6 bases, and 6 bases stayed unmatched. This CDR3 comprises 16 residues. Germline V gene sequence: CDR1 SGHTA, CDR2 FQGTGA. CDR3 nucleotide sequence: TGTGCCAGCAGCAAGACTAGCGGGAGGGCTGGCAATGAGCAGTTCTTC. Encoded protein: CASSKTSGRAGNEQFF.

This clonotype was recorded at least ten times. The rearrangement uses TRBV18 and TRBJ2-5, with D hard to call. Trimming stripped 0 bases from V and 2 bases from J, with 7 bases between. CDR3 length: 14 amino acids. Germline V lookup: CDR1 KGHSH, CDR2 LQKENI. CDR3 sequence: CASSPPDAQETQYF. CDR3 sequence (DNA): TGTGCCAGCTCACCACCCGACGCGCAAGAGACCCAGTACTTC.

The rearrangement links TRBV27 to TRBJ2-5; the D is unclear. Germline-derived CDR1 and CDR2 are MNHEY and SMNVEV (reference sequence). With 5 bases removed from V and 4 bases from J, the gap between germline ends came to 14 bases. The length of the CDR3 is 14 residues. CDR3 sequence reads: CASSARPQAETQYF. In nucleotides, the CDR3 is TGTGCCAGCAGTGCCAGACCACAAGCAGAGACCCAGTACTTC.

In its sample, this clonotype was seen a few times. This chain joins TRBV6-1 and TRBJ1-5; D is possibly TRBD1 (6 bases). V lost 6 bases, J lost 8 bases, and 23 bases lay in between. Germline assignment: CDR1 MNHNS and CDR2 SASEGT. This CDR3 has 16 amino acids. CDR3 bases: TGTGCCAGCAGGCTCAGGGGTAGCACCAGAGGGAAGCCCCAGCATTTT. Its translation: CASRLRGSTRGKPQHF.

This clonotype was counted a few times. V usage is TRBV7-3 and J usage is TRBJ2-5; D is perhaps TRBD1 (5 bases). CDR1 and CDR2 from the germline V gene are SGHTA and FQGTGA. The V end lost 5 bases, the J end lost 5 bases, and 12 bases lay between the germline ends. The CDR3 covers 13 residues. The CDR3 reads CASSKRPGETQYF. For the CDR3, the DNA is TGTGCCAGCAGCAAAAGGCCAGGGGAGACCCAGTACTTC.

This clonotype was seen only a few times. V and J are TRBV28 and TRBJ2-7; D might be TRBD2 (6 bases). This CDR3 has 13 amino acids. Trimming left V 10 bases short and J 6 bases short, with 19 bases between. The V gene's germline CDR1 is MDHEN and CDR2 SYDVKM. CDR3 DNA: TGTGCCACCATGGGTCGCGGGACGGGCGAGCAGTACTTC. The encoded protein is CATMGRGTGEQYF.

The CDR3 DNA sequence: TGCAGTGCTAGAGGGGACTGGAAAAGACAAGAGACCCAGTACTTC. Translation gives CSARGDWKRQETQYF. The chain is built from TRBV20-1 and TRBJ2-5, with D possibly being TRBD2 (6 bases). V lost 1 base and J 2 bases, leaving 14 bases between the germline ends. Germline CDR1 reads DFQATT; CDR2 reads SNEGSKA (reference sequence). The CDR3 is 15 residues long.

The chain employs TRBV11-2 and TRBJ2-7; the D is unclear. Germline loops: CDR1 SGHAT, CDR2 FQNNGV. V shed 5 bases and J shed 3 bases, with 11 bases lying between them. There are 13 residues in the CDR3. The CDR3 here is CASSPRLGYEQYF. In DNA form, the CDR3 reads TGTGCCAGCAGCCCCCGGTTGGGCTACGAGCAGTACTTC.

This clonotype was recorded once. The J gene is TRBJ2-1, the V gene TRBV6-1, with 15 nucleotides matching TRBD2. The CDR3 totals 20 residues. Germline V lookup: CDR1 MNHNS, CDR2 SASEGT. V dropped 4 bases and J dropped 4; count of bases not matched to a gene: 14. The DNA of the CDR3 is TGTGCCAGCAGTGGACCTGGGCAGGGAGGGACTAGCGGGAGGTACAATGAGCAGTTCTTC. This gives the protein CASSGPGQGGTSGRYNEQFF.